This entry describes one T cell receptor (beta chain). Its antigen is currently not known. Base-call qualities are not available, and no considerably larger clone is one nucleotide away. V is shortened by 0 bases, J by 2 bases, and the region joining them spans 8 bases. Via the germline V gene, CDR1 is MNHEY and CDR2 SVGAGI. Counted from cysteine to phenylalanine, this CDR3 has 15 amino acids. Here the CDR3 DNA is all that survives: 45 bases in frame from base 1. One collaborating source in Seattle enrolled patients during active infection and followed them longitudinally through the course of disease. Collaborating institutions collected whole blood in K2EDTA tubes following their own protocols. For TCRbeta analysis, collaborators shipped samples as frozen whole blood, isolated PBMCs, or DNA extracted from either of those sample types. The immunoSEQ Assay, a bias-controlled multiplex PCR, was used to amplify TCRbeta CDR3 regions from genomic DNA. Processing in the source paper ran as follows. The number of nucleated cells in each sample was estimated from the amplification of reference gene primers within the assay. Sequence reads were collapsed and filtered to measure the absolute abundance of every unique TCRbeta CDR3 rearrangement. For each sample, productive Simpson clonality was calculated as the square root of Simpson's diversity index over productive rearrangements. This is the immuneACCESS table as TCRdb keeps it, with only in-frame sequences that have V and J called. A part of the clones is gone; compared with another copy, unresolved V genes explain less than half, and the rest is unexplained. Clone size and the V and J calls come from that table; the DNA yielded D and trimming. This sample has under 350,000 clones in its table, and approximately 90% of those were observed once. More than 6% of the sample rests with the top ten.

The sample is drawn from a study of blood T cell repertoires in COVID-19 (dated by TCRdb to 2019 to 2021). For context, the study as a whole: Samples covering the acute and convalescent phases of COVID-19 were provided by collaborators in the United States, Italy and Spain. The material from the prospective study consisted of cDNA or gDNA derived from T cells, B-cell-depleted T cells, or PBMCs. The dataset comprised deeply sampled blood TCRbeta repertoires from subjects exposed to, actively infected with, or recovered from COVID-19. The repertoires were released in a freely available public database meant as a resource for research on the immune response to SARS-CoV-2. Samples were obtained from the ongoing ImmuneRACE study (first 160 participants) and from over 1,000 subjects provided by 6 global collaborators. The sample metadata nearly always contained a de-identified subject ID, COVID-19 status, age in years and sex. HLA class I and class II types, where available, came from metadata supplied by the sample provider rather than from assay-based typing. Study-wide conclusions, independent of this receptor: How much clinical and demographic metadata was included differed by source and by participant, and the metadata was provided uncurated.

The source of this sequence is a woman under 40 with COVID-19, enrolled during active disease. The material sequenced was peripheral blood. The V and J genes are TRBV6-5 and TRBJ1-5, with a weak D call of TRBD1 (5 bases match). Here the CDR3 is given as CASSYSKGGNQPQHF. The sequenced DNA: TGTGCCAGCAGTTACTCGAAAGGGGGCAATCAGCCCCAGCATTTT.